These 31 T cell receptor beta chains were sequenced from one sample in a study of T cells after yellow fever vaccination. Each CDR3 protein is one row after TCRdb ran MiXCR on the 5' RACE reads. The table has 350,000 to 550,000 distinct CDR3 sequences, roughly 20% seen once. The sample here was PBMCs, taken before the yellow fever booster vaccination. The receptors were gathered from a man aged 18 to 29 who received the YFV17D yellow fever vaccine.

The chain couples TRBV7-2 to TRBJ2-1; no firm D call. Germline values: CDR1 SGHTA, CDR2 FQGNSA. Trimming stripped 5 bases from V and 8 bases from J, with 16 bases between. CDR3 length equals 14 residues. CDR3 DNA: TGTGCCAGCAGCATTGTACCGTTGGTCGATGAGCAGTTCTTC. Amino acids: CASSIVPLVDEQFF. Combining the CDR3 with reference TRBV7-2 and TRBJ2-1 gives the whole variable domain GAGVSQSPSNKVTEKGKDVELRCDPISGHTALYWYRQSLGQGLEFLIYFQGNSAPDKSGLPSDRFSAERTGGSVSTLTIQRTQQEDSAVYLCASSIVPLVDEQFFGPGTRLTVL.

V usage is TRBV5-1 and J usage is TRBJ2-6; TRBD2 matches 9 bases. CDR3 size: 19 residues. The V and J ends lost 4 bases and 4 bases, in that order; junction bases with no gene match: 15. Germline V lookup: CDR1 SGHRS, CDR2 YFSETQ. The CDR3 DNA is TGCGCCAGCAGCCAGAACTGGGGGCTAGCGGGGAGCGGGGCCAACGTCCTGACTTTC. Protein sequence: CASSQNWGLAGSGANVLTF.

The table lists this clonotype with a few counts. The chain has TRBV5-5 and TRBJ1-2; possible D gene TRBD1, 6 bases. V lost 4 bases, J lost 7 bases, and 14 bases lay in between. The CDR3 runs to 13 residues. The germline V gene has CDR1 SGHKS and CDR2 YYEKEE (reference sequence). As DNA, the CDR3 is TGTGCCAGCAGCCCCCAGGGGTCGAGTGGCTACACCTTC. It specifies CASSPQGSSGYTF.

This clonotype was counted a few times. The chain joins TRBV20-1 to TRBJ2-1, with no clear D. The germline V gene has CDR1 DFQATT and CDR2 SNEGSKA (reference sequence). Trimming shortened V by 3 bases and J by 0 bases, and 9 bases separated the two germline ends. This CDR3 region has 14 residues. This CDR3 reads CSASGLGSYNEQFF. The CDR3 DNA sequence: TGCAGTGCTAGCGGTCTAGGCTCCTACAATGAGCAGTTCTTC.

This clonotype turned up a few times. This sequence joins TRBV7-9 and TRBJ2-5; the match to TRBD1 covers 7 bases. Per germline, CDR1 SEHNR and CDR2 FQNEAQ (reference sequence). The CDR3 covers 15 residues. Trimming at V came to 0 bases and at J to 3 bases, leaving 4 bases not matched to a gene. CDR3 nucleotides: TGTGCCAGCAGCTTAGCCGGGACAGTAAAAGAGACCCAGTACTTC. Protein: CASSLAGTVKETQYF.

This chain connects TRBV19 to TRBJ2-2, with no clear D. The ends were cut back, 7 bases at V and 0 bases at J, with 12 bases in the middle. Germline loops: CDR1 LNHDA, CDR2 SQIVND (reference sequence). The CDR3 is made up of 15 amino acids. Here the CDR3 DNA reads TGTGCCAGTACCCCTCAGCGCGCGAACACCGGGGAGCTGTTTTTT. Amino acids: CASTPQRANTGELFF.

In its sample, this clonotype was seen a few times. The V call is TRBV7-2, the J call TRBJ2-5; weak D call: TRBD2 (5 bases). Germline V gives CDR1 SGHTA, CDR2 FQGNSA. The ends were cut back, 1 base at V and 6 bases at J, with 9 bases in the middle. The CDR3 has 13 amino acids. This CDR3 reads CASSLGGSQTQYF. DNA for the CDR3: TGTGCCAGCAGCTTAGGCGGGTCGCAGACCCAGTACTTC.

The chain has TRBV12-5 and TRBJ2-2, with D unclear. Germline assignment: CDR1 LGHNT and CDR2 FRNRAP. The length of the CDR3 is 14 residues. V lost 1 base, J lost 6 bases, and 9 bases lay in between. CDR3 nucleotide sequence: TGTGCTAGTGGTTTGGACCCCAATGCCGGGGAGCTGTTTTTT. Its protein product is CASGLDPNAGELFF.

This clonotype was counted at least ten times. Germline is not matched at one junction end, which may reflect a read error. J is TRBJ1-5 and V is TRBV28, with D possibly being TRBD1 (5 bases). Germline CDR1 is MDHEN and CDR2 is SYDVKM. CDR3 length: 11 residues. The CDR3 nucleotides are TGTGCCAGCAGTAAGGCGGCGCGAGGGGAATTT. This gives the protein CASSKAARGEF. The full variable domain, with the rest looked up from reference TRBV28 and TRBJ1-5, is DVKVTQSSRYLVKRTGEKVFLECVQDMDHENMFWYRQDPGLGLRLIYFSYDVKMKEKGDIPEGYSVSREKKERFSLILESASTNQTSMYLCASSKAARGEFGDGTRLSIL.

The chain uses TRBV6-2 or TRBV6-3 and TRBJ1-2, with 7 positions matching TRBD1. Germline V gives CDR1 MNHEY, CDR2 SVGEGT. Losses at the gene ends were 8 bases for V and 2 bases for J; bases not matched to a gene: 5. The CDR3 loop spans 13 amino acids. The CDR3 is CASWTGYNYGYTF. In DNA, the CDR3 is TGTGCCAGCTGGACAGGCTACAACTATGGCTACACCTTC.

This clonotype was seen only a few times. The chain links TRBV4-3 to TRBJ1-2, with D tentatively TRBD1 (6 bases). The CDR3 totals 15 residues. CDR1 LGHNA and CDR2 YSLEER come from the germline V gene. V was shortened by 0 bases and J by 4 bases, with 12 bases between the two germline ends. The CDR3 DNA reads TGCGCCAGCAGCCAAGATGAGCGGACAGTCTATGGCTACACCTTC. Translated: CASSQDERTVYGYTF.

Many counts were recorded for this clonotype. The rearrangement joins TRBV12-3 or TRBV12-4 to TRBJ2-1; D is possibly TRBD1 or TRBD2 (6 bases each). This CDR3 contains 16 residues. V shed 2 bases and J shed 4 bases, with 15 bases lying between them. This CDR3 reads CASSLTGAQGYNEQFF. DNA of the CDR3: TGTGCCAGCAGTTTAACGGGGGCTCAGGGGTACAATGAGCAGTTCTTC.

The chain carries TRBV5-1 and TRBJ1-1; 10 bases map to TRBD1. V gave up 3 bases and J gave up 6 bases; unmatched junction bases: 14. Per the germline V gene, CDR1 is SGHRS and CDR2 is YFSETQ. The CDR3 covers 17 residues. CDR3 loop: CASSSDRGARKRAEAFF. CDR3 sequence (DNA): TGCGCCAGCAGCTCGGACAGGGGGGCGCGAAAAAGGGCTGAAGCTTTCTTT.

CDR3 DNA: TGCAGCGTTGAAGAGGGGACTGTCTCCTACAATGAGCAGTTCTTC. Translated: CSVEEGTVSYNEQFF. The chain uses TRBV29-1 and TRBJ2-1; the D gene is possibly TRBD2 (6 bases). Germline-derived CDR1 and CDR2 are SQVTM and ANQGSEA. Trimming cost V 0 bases and J 0 bases, with 9 bases left between them. The CDR3 sequence is 15 residues long.

This clonotype showed up just a few times. The rearrangement links TRBV27 to TRBJ1-2, with D possibly being TRBD1 (5 bases). The CDR3 length is 14 residues. In germline, CDR1 is MNHEY, CDR2 SMNVEV (reference sequence). Trimming shortened V by 4 bases and J by 8 bases, and 17 bases separated the two germline ends. CDR3 sequence (DNA): TGTGCCAGCAGTTCCGGGACGAATATAGAGGGCTACACCTTC. Protein: CASSSGTNIEGYTF.

Only a few counts were recorded for this clonotype. The chain combines TRBV6-2 or TRBV6-3 with TRBJ1-3; possibly TRBD1 for D (5 bases). The CDR3 totals 16 residues. V was cut by 6 bases and J by 2 bases, with 17 bases left in between. In germline, CDR1 is MNHEY, CDR2 SVGEGT. In DNA, the CDR3 is TGTGCCAGCAGCAGCGACGGGACTTTCGCTGGAAACACCATATATTTT. Residues: CASSSDGTFAGNTIYF.

This clonotype was observed a handful of times. This chain joins TRBV6-5 and TRBJ1-2; TRBD1 aligns across 7 bases. CDR3 length: 14 residues. The J segment lost 4 bases and the V segment lost 6 bases, leaving 8 bases of the junction unmatched. The V gene's germline CDR1 is MNHEY and CDR2 SVGAGI. The CDR3 region is CASRGDRAPYGYTF. CDR3 nucleotide sequence: TGTGCCAGCAGGGGCGACAGGGCCCCCTATGGCTACACCTTC.

This chain joins TRBV7-8 and TRBJ1-2, with 9 bases matching TRBD1. The ends lost 5 bases at V and 5 bases at J; junction bases unmatched: 9. CDR3 length: 15 residues. CDR1 and CDR2 (germline): SGHVS, FQNEAQ. For the CDR3, the DNA is TGTGCCAGCAGCACCACAGGGGGCGCTTGGTATGGCTACACCTTC. Its translation is CASSTTGGAWYGYTF.

The chain has TRBV6-2 or TRBV6-3 and TRBJ1-3; the D is unclear. Germline V gene sequence: CDR1 MNHEY, CDR2 SVGEGT. This CDR3 has 18 amino acids. V lost 2 bases and J lost 0, with 17 bases in between. The CDR3 protein is CASSYPRSGRSSGNTIYF. CDR3 coding DNA: TGTGCCAGCAGTTACCCCCGAAGTGGCCGGAGCTCTGGAAACACCATATATTTT.

The chain uses TRBV9 and TRBJ2-5; TRBD1 is a possible D gene (6 bases). The CDR3 is 14 residues long. Trimming removed 4 bases at V and 0 bases at J, with 10 bases between. CDR1 is SGDLS and CDR2 is YYNGEE in the germline V gene. CDR3 residues: CASSRGGNQETQYF. The CDR3 bases are TGTGCCAGCAGCAGAGGGGGAAACCAAGAGACCCAGTACTTC.

This clonotype was found many times. This chain links TRBV7-2 with TRBJ2-3; D is uncertain. The germline V gene encodes CDR1 SGHTA and CDR2 FQGNSA. The CDR3 runs to 13 residues. Trimming cost V 4 bases and J 6 bases, with 11 bases left between them. CDR3 region: CASSSPFRDTQYF. In DNA, the CDR3 is TGTGCCAGCAGCTCTCCTTTCCGGGATACGCAGTATTTT. Using reference TRBV7-2 and TRBJ2-3 for the parts outside the CDR3, the full variable domain is GAGVSQSPSNKVTEKGKDVELRCDPISGHTALYWYRQSLGQGLEFLIYFQGNSAPDKSGLPSDRFSAERTGGSVSTLTIQRTQQEDSAVYLCASSSPFRDTQYFGPGTRLTVL.

This clonotype turned up a few times. The V gene is TRBV28, the J gene TRBJ2-1; D could derive from TRBD1 or TRBD2 (6 bases each). CDR3 length equals 14 residues. V shed 6 bases and J shed 8 bases, with 17 bases lying between them. Germline V gives CDR1 MDHEN, CDR2 SYDVKM. Here the CDR3 DNA reads TGTGCCAGCAGGCCCGGGGGCCTTGTAGATGAGCAGTTCTTC. Protein product: CASRPGGLVDEQFF.

This clonotype was detected many times. The chain is built from TRBV6-2 or TRBV6-3 and TRBJ2-4; D is perhaps TRBD2 (6 bases). Germline CDR1 and CDR2: MNHEY and SVGEGT. The V end was cut by 6 bases, the J end by 0 bases, with 18 bases between. CDR3 size: 17 residues. CDR3 protein: CASSPGLIPLAKNIQYF. As DNA, the CDR3 is TGTGCCAGCAGCCCGGGACTTATCCCTCTAGCCAAAAACATTCAGTACTTC.

The chain recombines TRBV6-5 with TRBJ1-1; D might be TRBD1 (6 bases). This CDR3 comprises 13 residues. V was pared by 7 bases and J by 7 bases, with 16 bases between. The germline gives CDR1 MNHEY, CDR2 SVGAGI. The CDR3 DNA follows: TGTGCCAGCACCCGCTTTCTGGACAGTGAAGCTTTCTTT. Translated: CASTRFLDSEAFF.

CDR3 region: CASSWGLRREQYF. DNA for the CDR3: TGTGCCAGCAGTTGGGGACTGAGACGCGAGCAGTACTTC. The chain is built from TRBV6-2 or TRBV6-3 and TRBJ2-7; tentative D call: TRBD2 (6 bases). V was shortened by 4 bases and J by 6 bases, with 13 bases between the two germline ends. The germline V gene has CDR1 MNHEY and CDR2 SVGEGT. The CDR3 is 13 residues long.

The genes are TRBV7-9 and TRBJ2-7; D may be TRBD1 (8 bases). Germline lookup yields CDR1 SEHNR and CDR2 FQNEAQ (reference sequence). The CDR3 runs to 12 residues. V lost 5 bases and J 7 bases, leaving 12 bases between the germline ends. CDR3 sequence reads: CASSIQGGEQYV. CDR3 nucleotides: TGTGCCAGCAGCATACAGGGGGGGGAGCAGTACGTC.

This clonotype was counted between two and nine times. This rearrangement joins TRBV6-5 to TRBJ1-6, with D unclear. This CDR3 is 14 amino acids long. CDR1 MNHEY and CDR2 SVGAGI come from the germline V gene. With 2 bases removed from V and 7 bases from J, the gap between germline ends came to 9 bases. The CDR3 loop is CASSYQIQNSPLHF. The CDR3 bases are TGTGCCAGCAGTTACCAAATTCAGAATTCACCCCTCCACTTT.

The V gene is TRBV6-6, the J gene TRBJ2-4; D might be TRBD2 (7 bases). V lost 6 bases, J lost 8 bases, and 17 bases lay in between. CDR1 is MNHNY, CDR2 SVGAGI, per germline (reference sequence). This CDR3 has 14 residues. The CDR3 DNA follows: TGTGCCAGCAGCAGAGGGGGGGATGTGGACATTCAGTACTTC. Amino acid sequence: CASSRGGDVDIQYF.

This clonotype was detected only once. This sequence joins TRBV4-1 and TRBJ2-7; 9 bases map to TRBD1. This CDR3 is 15 amino acids long. The J segment lost 4 bases and the V segment lost 2 bases, leaving 6 bases of the junction unmatched. CDR1 and CDR2 (germline): MGHRA, YSYEKL. The CDR3 nucleotides are TGCGCCAGCAGCCAACCACAGGGGGCCGGTTACGAGCAGTACTTC. This sequence encodes CASSQPQGAGYEQYF.

The genes are TRBV5-1 and TRBJ2-3, with TRBD1 as a possible D gene (5 bases). CDR3 length: 15 residues. The V gene's germline CDR1 is SGHRS and CDR2 YFSETQ. Trimming removed 1 base at V and 2 bases at J, with 11 bases between. The CDR3 DNA is TGCGCCAGCAGCTTGTACAGGCCAAACACAGATACGCAGTATTTT. This sequence encodes CASSLYRPNTDTQYF.

This clonotype was detected many times. The chain joins TRBV6-6 to TRBJ2-7; no reliable D call. Germline V lookup: CDR1 MNHNY, CDR2 SVGAGI (reference sequence). Between the trimmed V and J ends, which lost 2 bases and 4 bases, there was a span of 9 bases. This CDR3 contains 13 residues. CDR3 sequence (DNA): TGTGCCAGCAGTTACGCCAGAAAATACGAGCAGTACTTC. Amino acid sequence: CASSYARKYEQYF.